This T cell receptor beta chain was sequenced in a study of shared clonotypes between healthy human individuals. A CD45RA-negative memory subset and a CD45RA+ naive subset were separated from the CD4+ cells. Some clones are missing from TCRdb's copy, which holds only in-frame ones; the method was immunoSEQ multiplex PCR. The table shows 2 million to 2.5 million clones, with approximately 96% occurring only once. Germline values: CDR1 SGHDT, CDR2 YYEEEE. This CDR3 region has 17 residues. V lost 4 bases and J lost 0; bases outside the gene matches: 8. The chain recombines TRBV5-6 with TRBJ2-2; the match to TRBD1 covers 8 bases. The sequencing sample was made of naive CD4+ T cells sorted from blood. Subset specified: CD45RA+ positively selected. This receptor was obtained from a man between 18 and 35 years old in good health. In DNA form, the CDR3 reads TGTGCCAGCAGCGCGGACGGACAGGGCGCGAACACCGGGGAGCTGTTTTTT. As protein: CASSADGQGANTGELFF.